The 26 T cell receptor beta chains below come from one sample, sequenced in a study of molecular identifiers for immune sequencing clone quantification. TCRdb re-called the PCR reads through MiXCR, storing one row per CDR3 protein. There are about 54,000 distinct CDR3 sequences in the sample; roughly a quarter occur only once, and 1.5% to 2% lies in the top ten. Input material: naive CD8+ T cells from blood, with Jurkat cell RNA spiked in. This sample's subset: FACS-sorted CD8+CD4-CCR7+CD45RA+ naive T cells. The receptors were sampled from a human donor in good health. Some libraries in this study had Jurkat cell RNA spiked in.

The V gene is TRBV24-1, the J gene TRBJ2-1; D is unclear. Germline V CDR1 and CDR2: KGHDR, SFDVKD. Between the trimmed V and J ends, which lost 1 base and 9 bases, there was a span of 12 bases. The CDR3 totals 14 residues. The CDR3 loop reads CATSDLSGPSEQFF. Written as DNA, the CDR3 is TGTGCCACCAGTGATTTATCCGGGCCCAGTGAGCAGTTCTTC.

There are a few counts of this clonotype. A single base separates this from a much larger clone, so it may be a read error. The rearrangement joins TRBV1 to TRBJ2-3. TRBV1 is given as a pseudogene. There are 11 residues in the CDR3. The CDR3 DNA reads as TGCACCGGCAGCATAACAGATACGCAGTATTTT. Translated, it gives CTGSITDTQYF.

This clonotype came up a few times. A much larger clone is a single base away; this may be a read error. Because the CDR3 is missing its conserved closing phenylalanine or tryptophan, this is likely a read error. V usage is TRBV6-5 and J usage is TRBJ2-3; TRBD2 matches 12 bases. CDR3 length: 17 amino acids. Germline CDR1 reads MNHEY; CDR2 reads SVGAGI. V trimming: 4 bases; J trimming: 5 bases; junction bases outside the gene matches: 10. The DNA for the CDR3 is TGTGCCAGCAGTTCATCGGGACTAGCGGGTGTCGGAGATACGCAGTATTCT. Protein: CASSSSGLAGVGDTQYS.

The sample holds many counts of this clonotype. The rearrangement joins TRBV7-2 to TRBJ2-3; 9 bases match TRBD2. The V gene's germline CDR1 is SGHTA and CDR2 FQGNSA. The CDR3 runs 15 residues. V lost 4 bases, J lost 0 bases, and 2 bases stayed unmatched. The CDR3 loop is CASSWTSASTDTQYF. DNA of the CDR3: TGTGCCAGCAGCTGGACTAGCGCGAGCACAGATACGCAGTATTTT.

This clonotype appeared a few times. The J gene is TRBJ1-2, the V gene TRBV19; the D gene is possibly TRBD1 (5 bases). The CDR3 length is 16 residues. Per the germline V gene, CDR1 is LNHDA and CDR2 is SQIVND (reference sequence). V was shortened by 0 bases and J by 5 bases, with 16 bases between the two germline ends. CDR3 sequence (DNA): TGTGCCAGTAGTATAGATCTATTGGACACTACATATGGCTACACCTTC. Amino acid sequence: CASSIDLLDTTYGYTF. Full variable domain (missing parts from reference TRBV19 and TRBJ1-2): DGGITQSPKYLFRKEGQNVTLSCEQNLNHDAMYWYRQDPGQGLRLIYYSQIVNDFQKGDIAEGYSVSREKKESFPLTVTSAQKNPTAFYLCASSIDLLDTTYGYTFGSGTRLTVV.

This clonotype was counted only a few times. The J gene is TRBJ2-3, the V gene TRBV2; D tentatively fits TRBD1 or TRBD2 (5 bases each). The CDR3 is 16 residues long. CDR1 SNHLY and CDR2 FYNNEI come from the germline V gene. Trimming cost V 9 bases and J 0 bases, with 19 bases left between them. The CDR3 loop reads CASTPLGVTSTDTQYF. CDR3 nucleotides: TGTGCCAGTACCCCCCTGGGGGTTACTAGCACAGATACGCAGTATTTT.

The V and J genes are TRBV19 and TRBJ2-2, with D unclear. The germline gives CDR1 LNHDA, CDR2 SQIVND (reference sequence). The CDR3 contains 14 residues. V was pared by 5 bases and J by 0 bases, with 7 bases between. The CDR3 DNA follows: TGTGCCAGTAGTTGGGCCCCGAACACCGGGGAGCTGTTTTTT. Translation gives CASSWAPNTGELFF.

This clonotype was seen repeatedly, ten times or more. The rearrangement links TRBV15 to TRBJ2-3, with TRBD2 matching 9 bases. Germline V gene data show CDR1 as LNHNV and CDR2 as YYDKDF (reference sequence). The trim removed 0 bases at V and 1 base at J, leaving 5 bases unmatched. The CDR3 has 17 amino acids. CDR3 protein: CATSRDKREARTDTQYF. The CDR3 DNA reads TGTGCCACCAGCAGAGATAAGCGGGAGGCTCGCACAGATACGCAGTATTTT.

This clonotype was seen ten or more times. J is TRBJ1-1 and V is TRBV3-1; TRBD1 agrees at 7 bases. This CDR3 spans 17 amino acids. CDR1 and CDR2 (germline): LGHDT, YNNKEL (reference sequence). Germline trimming cut 0 bases from V and 5 bases from J; bases unmatched to any gene: 12. As DNA, the CDR3 is TGTGCCAGCAGCCAAGAACAGGGGTGGAGGGGAAATACTGAAGCTTTCTTT. Amino acids: CASSQEQGWRGNTEAFF.

This clonotype was counted at least ten times. This chain uses TRBV7-9 with TRBJ1-1; D is perhaps TRBD1 (5 bases). The CDR3 extends over 12 amino acids. Per germline, CDR1 SEHNR and CDR2 FQNEAQ (reference sequence). Trimming removed 2 bases from V and 6 bases from J, with 7 bases in between. The CDR3 bases are TGTGCCAGCAGCTTAAGGGGTCCTGAAGCTTTCTTT. Translation: CASSLRGPEAFF.

Of note for this clonotype: One end of the junction is discordant with germline, which a read error may explain. V and J are TRBV28 and TRBJ2-7; 9 nucleotides align to TRBD1. In germline, CDR1 is MDHEN, CDR2 SYDVKM. This CDR3 has 14 amino acids. CDR3 loop: CASNPTGGTYGQYF. The CDR3 DNA reads as TGTGCCAGCAACCCGACAGGGGGTACCTACGGGCAGTACTTC.

This clonotype has a count of ten or more. The chain couples TRBV7-9 to TRBJ1-5, with D unclear. Per germline, CDR1 SEHNR and CDR2 FQNEAQ (reference sequence). This CDR3 comprises 16 residues. The V end lost 0 bases, the J end lost 0 bases, and 9 bases lay between the germline ends. The DNA of the CDR3 is TGTGCCAGCAGCTTAGCGACGGCCATTAGCAATCAGCCCCAGCATTTT. Translation gives CASSLATAISNQPQHF.

This clonotype has only a few counts. This rearrangement joins TRBV4-2 to TRBJ2-1; 10 nucleotides line up with TRBD2. Per germline, CDR1 LGHNA and CDR2 YNFKEQ. The CDR3 contains 20 residues. Germline trimming cut 4 bases from V and 1 base from J; bases unmatched to any gene: 16. CDR3 protein: CASSRIGGLAAIPSYNEQFF. The CDR3 DNA sequence: TGTGCCAGCAGCCGTATTGGTGGACTAGCGGCAATCCCGTCCTACAATGAGCAGTTCTTC.

In this sample, this clonotype turned up a few times. The chain uses TRBV4-1 and TRBJ2-1; D gene ambiguous. The CDR3 contains 15 residues. Per the germline V gene, CDR1 is MGHRA and CDR2 is YSYEKL. V lost 5 bases, J lost 0 bases, and 11 bases lay in between. The CDR3, as DNA: TGCGCCAGCAGCGTAGCTTTTAGCTCCTACAATGAGCAGTTCTTC. Translation: CASSVAFSSYNEQFF.

This clonotype has only one observation. This chain uses TRBV20-1 with TRBJ1-6; 10 bases are a match to TRBD1. CDR1 is DFQATT, CDR2 SNEGSKA, per germline (reference sequence). V shed 6 bases and J 11 bases; nucleotides not matched to a gene: 10. CDR3 length equals 14 residues. As DNA, the CDR3 is TGCAGTGCCGAATTAGGACAGGGGGATCCACCCCTCCACTTT. Translating it yields CSAELGQGDPPLHF.

The chain employs TRBV3-1 and TRBJ2-2, with TRBD1 identical over 7 bases. The CDR3 has 15 amino acids. Germline V gives CDR1 LGHDT, CDR2 YNNKEL (reference sequence). Trimming at V came to 8 bases and at J to 2 bases, leaving 8 bases not matched to a gene. As DNA, the CDR3 is TGTGCCAGCTCTACCTGGACAGGAAACACCGGGGAGCTGTTTTTT. It encodes CASSTWTGNTGELFF.

The sample holds many counts of this clonotype. V is TRBV6-5 and J is TRBJ2-2; D is ambiguous. There are 11 residues in the CDR3. V dropped 5 bases and J dropped 6 bases, with 4 bases sitting between them. Germline V gives CDR1 MNHEY, CDR2 SVGAGI. The CDR3 spells CASSVSGELFF. DNA for the CDR3: TGTGCCAGCAGTGTTTCCGGGGAGCTGTTTTTT.

Concerning this clonotype: Mismatch with germline at one junction end may stem from a read error. This rearrangement joins TRBV3-1 to TRBJ2-2; tentative D call: TRBD2 (5 bases). Germline CDR1 is LGHDT and CDR2 is YNNKEL (reference sequence). CDR3 length: 12 residues. The CDR3 bases are TGTGCCAGCAGCCAAAACACCGGGGAGCTGTCTTTT. Residues: CASSQNTGELSF.

This clonotype was observed many times. The V gene is TRBV7-9, the J gene TRBJ1-1; D is unclear. The CDR3 spans 15 residues. Trimming pared 5 bases from V and 5 bases from J, leaving 18 bases between. Germline V gives CDR1 SEHNR, CDR2 FQNEAQ (reference sequence). Here the CDR3 reads CASSPTGSGKTEAFF. For the CDR3, the DNA is TGTGCCAGCAGCCCAACCGGATCGGGCAAGACTGAAGCTTTCTTT.

This clonotype came up many times. The genes are TRBV9 and TRBJ1-5; D possibly corresponds to TRBD1 (5 bases). The germline CDR1 and CDR2 sequences are SGDLS and YYNGEE. V lost 2 bases and J 5 bases, leaving 14 bases between the germline ends. The CDR3 consists of 15 residues. The chain's CDR3 is CASSVEGYRDQPQHF. CDR3 DNA: TGTGCCAGCAGCGTGGAGGGGTATAGAGATCAGCCCCAGCATTTT.

This clonotype has only a few counts. The chain carries TRBV28 and TRBJ1-4; 7 bases are a match to TRBD1. The length of the CDR3 is 17 residues. Germline lookup yields CDR1 MDHEN and CDR2 SYDVKM. Losses at the gene ends were 6 bases for V and 2 bases for J; bases not matched to a gene: 12. In DNA form, the CDR3 reads TGTGCCAGCAGCCGTGCCATTGGACAGGAGACTAATGAAAAACTGTTTTTT. Its protein is CASSRAIGQETNEKLFF.

In its sample, this clonotype was seen many times. V is TRBV12-3 or TRBV12-4 and J is TRBJ1-5, with a tentative D call TRBD1 (5 bases). CDR3 length equals 14 residues. V was pared by 2 bases and J by 6 bases, with 11 bases between. The CDR3 spells CASSLMGLGQPQHF. In DNA, the CDR3 is TGTGCCAGCAGTTTAATGGGGCTCGGTCAGCCCCAGCATTTT.

This clonotype was seen just once. Since a much larger clone is just one base distant, this may be a read error. The chain has TRBV14 and TRBJ2-3; D remains ambiguous. CDR1 and CDR2 (germline): SGHDN, FVKESK. This CDR3 is built from 14 residues. The DNA of the CDR3 is TGTGCCAGCAGTCGGCCCTCGTCAGCAGATACGCAGTGTTTT. Amino acid sequence: CASSRPSSADTQCF.

Remarks on this clonotype: Given a much more abundant clone one base away, this may be a read error. This chain links TRBV7-7 with TRBJ2-2, with D tentatively TRBD2 (6 bases). The CDR3 has 15 residues. Germline V gene lookup returns CDR1 SSHAT and CDR2 FNYEAQ (reference sequence). Written as DNA, the CDR3 is TGTGCCAGCAGCCCCTTTGGATGGTCGTCCGGGGGGCTGTTTTTT. This encodes CASSPFGWSSGGLFF.

This clonotype turned up a few times. This may come from a read error, since a much larger clone is one base off. The chain joins TRBV4-1 to TRBJ1-1; D unclear. The CDR3 spans 15 residues. Germline-derived CDR1 and CDR2 are MGHRA and YSYEKL. In DNA, the CDR3 is TGCGCCGGCAGCCAAGACGAGGGCCGGAACACTGAAGCTTTCTTT. Its protein is CAGSQDEGRNTEAFF.

Concerning this clonotype itself: Since a much larger clone is just one base distant, this may be a read error. The rearrangement links TRBV6-5 to TRBJ2-3; 10 nucleotides agree with TRBD2. Germline V gene sequence: CDR1 MNHEY, CDR2 SVGAGI. With 11 bases clipped from V and 1 base from J, the junction kept 9 bases outside the gene matches. This CDR3 is 15 amino acids long. The CDR3 spells CAGTRLAGGTDTQYF. CDR3 in DNA: TGTGCCGGCACCCGACTAGCGGGTGGCACAGATACGCAGTATTTT.